The sequence of this TCR beta chain was determined in a study of cytomegalovirus exposure and HLA in healthy donors. TCRdb's table, derived via immunoSEQ multiplex PCR, lists solely in-frame clones and lacks some. The sample holds about 360,000 clones, 70% to 90% seen once. Looked up from germline, CDR1 is LGHNA and CDR2 is YNFKEQ. The CDR3 runs to 16 residues. V gave up 3 bases and J gave up 0 bases, with 12 bases separating them. The source of this sequence is a young woman in good health and CMV-seronegative. Sequencing input: PBMCs. The genes are TRBV4-2 and TRBJ1-5; perhaps TRBD1 as D (5 bases). CDR3 loop: CASSQGGLDSNQPQHF. CDR3 in DNA: TGTGCCAGCAGCCAGGGGGGGTTGGATAGCAATCAGCCCCAGCATTTT.